Listed here are 3 T cell receptor beta chains from one sample, sequenced in a study of cytomegalovirus exposure and HLA in healthy donors. In the PCR, 60 Vbeta and 13 Jbeta primers were used. Sequenced by immunoSEQ multiplex PCR; TCRdb stores in-frame clones only, minus some. The data hold 140,000 or so clones, with approximately 67% observed a single time. Source material: PBMCs. The origin of the receptors is a woman aged 55-75 years in good health and CMV-seronegative.

The gene calls are TRBV7-2 and TRBJ2-3; 7 positions agree with TRBD2. This CDR3 is built from 15 residues. V lost 4 bases and J lost 3; bases outside the gene matches: 7. Germline-derived CDR1 and CDR2 are SGHTA and FQGNSA. The CDR3 loop is CASSSGGSKTDTQYF. DNA for the CDR3: TGTGCCAGCAGCTCGGGCGGGAGTAAGACAGATACGCAGTATTTT. Full variable domain (rest looked up from reference TRBV7-2 and TRBJ2-3): GAGVSQSPSNKVTEKGKDVELRCDPISGHTALYWYRQSLGQGLEFLIYFQGNSAPDKSGLPSDRFSAERTGGSVSTLTIQRTQQEDSAVYLCASSSGGSKTDTQYFGPGTRLTVL.

The chain carries TRBV7-9 and TRBJ2-1; 11 bases map to TRBD2. CDR3 size: 15 residues. Germline CDR1 reads SEHNR; CDR2 reads FQNEAQ (reference sequence). V lost 5 bases and J lost 4; bases outside the gene matches: 4. Written as DNA, the CDR3 is TGTGCCAGCAGCATTACTAGCGGGAGTTACAATGAGCAGTTCTTC. Protein product: CASSITSGSYNEQFF.

This chain links TRBV28 with TRBJ2-7; TRBD2 matches at 13 bases. There are 13 residues in the CDR3. The germline V gene has CDR1 MDHEN and CDR2 SYDVKM. The V and J ends lost 4 bases and 7 bases, in that order; junction bases with no gene match: 1. CDR3 in amino acids: CASSWGLAGEQYF. CDR3 in DNA: TGTGCCAGCAGTTGGGGACTAGCGGGAGAGCAGTACTTC.